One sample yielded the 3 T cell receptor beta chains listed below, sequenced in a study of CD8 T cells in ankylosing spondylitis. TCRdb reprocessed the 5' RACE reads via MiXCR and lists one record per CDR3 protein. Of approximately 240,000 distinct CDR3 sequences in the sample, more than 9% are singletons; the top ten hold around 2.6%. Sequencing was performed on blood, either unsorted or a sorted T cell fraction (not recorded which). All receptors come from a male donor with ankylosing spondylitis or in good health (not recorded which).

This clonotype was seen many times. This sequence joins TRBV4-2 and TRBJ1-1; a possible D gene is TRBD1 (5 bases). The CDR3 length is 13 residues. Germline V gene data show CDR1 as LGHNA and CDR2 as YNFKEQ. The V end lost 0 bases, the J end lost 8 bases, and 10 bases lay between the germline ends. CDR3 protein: CASSQDQAGEAFF. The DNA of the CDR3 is TGTGCCAGCAGCCAAGATCAGGCAGGGGAAGCTTTCTTT.

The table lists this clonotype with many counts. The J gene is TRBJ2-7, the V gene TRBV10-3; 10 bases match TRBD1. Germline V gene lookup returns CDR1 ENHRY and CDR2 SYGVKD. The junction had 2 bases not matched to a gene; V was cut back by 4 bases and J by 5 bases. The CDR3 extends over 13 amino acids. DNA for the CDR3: TGTGCCATCAGTGGGGGACAGGGGAACGAGCAGTACTTC. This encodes CAISGGQGNEQYF.

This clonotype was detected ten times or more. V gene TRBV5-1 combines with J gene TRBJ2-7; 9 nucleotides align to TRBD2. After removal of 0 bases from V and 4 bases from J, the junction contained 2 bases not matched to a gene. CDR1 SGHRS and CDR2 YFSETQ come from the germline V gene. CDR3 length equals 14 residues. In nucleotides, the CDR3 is TGCGCCAGCAGCTTGGGGACTAGCGCATACGAGCAGTACTTC. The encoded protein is CASSLGTSAYEQYF.